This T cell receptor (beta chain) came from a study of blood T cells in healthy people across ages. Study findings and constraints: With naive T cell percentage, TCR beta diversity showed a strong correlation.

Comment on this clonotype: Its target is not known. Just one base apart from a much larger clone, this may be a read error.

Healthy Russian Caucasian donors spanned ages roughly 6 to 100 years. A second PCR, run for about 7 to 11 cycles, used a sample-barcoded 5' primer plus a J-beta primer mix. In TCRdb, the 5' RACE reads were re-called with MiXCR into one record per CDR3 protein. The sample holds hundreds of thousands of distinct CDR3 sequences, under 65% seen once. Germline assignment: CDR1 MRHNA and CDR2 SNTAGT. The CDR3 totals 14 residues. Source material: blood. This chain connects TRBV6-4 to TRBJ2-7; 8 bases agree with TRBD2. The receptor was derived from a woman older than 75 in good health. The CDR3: CASSATGGSNERYF. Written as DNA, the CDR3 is TGTGCCAGCAGTGCAACGGGAGGGTCTAACGAGCGGTACTTC.